This T cell receptor (beta chain) was found in a study of control samples from healthy donors and cancer patients. V was pared by 6 bases and J by 5 bases, with 5 bases between. This CDR3 has 11 amino acids. Germline CDR1 reads MNHEY; CDR2 reads SVGAGI. The protocol was immunoSEQ multiplex PCR, while the TCRdb copy is restricted to in-frame clones and leaves out a portion. The sample has over 150,000 clones; 80% to 95% are singletons. The chain carries TRBV6-5 and TRBJ1-5; no clear D. The sample comprised blood. This receptor was obtained from a young man in good health. The CDR3 sequence: CASSLDQPQHF. In nucleotides, the CDR3 is TGTGCCAGCAGCCTGGATCAGCCCCAGCATTTT.